Listed below are T cell receptor beta chains from one sample, sequenced in a study of blood T cell repertoires in COVID-19. Profiling relied on immunoSEQ multiplex PCR, and the TCRdb table lists in-frame clones only, not all of them. Of a few hundred thousand clones detected, approximately 88% appear once; the ten largest clones hold 5%. The sequenced sample consisted of PBMCs or T cells enriched from blood (not recorded which). Receptor source: a man aged 25 to 45 who had recovered from COVID-19. Both conserved end residues are part of each CDR3. A D gene is named only where the DNA matches it firmly. Size is stated for part of the rows, as once, few or many counts, or as a class when the clone is expanded.

TGTGCCATCAGTGAGTCAGGGGTTTGGAATTCACCCCTCCACTTT	CAISESGVWNSPLHF	TRBV10-3	15	-	-	TRBJ1-6
TGTGCCAGCAGCCCAACGACAGGGGGCTTAACTGAAGCTTTCTTT	CASSPTTGGLTEAFF	TRBV7-9	15	TRBD1	-	TRBJ1-1
TGTGCCAGCACTCCTAGCGGGGGGGCTTTCGGGGAGCTGTTTTTT	CASTPSGGAFGELFF	TRBV6-5	15	TRBD2	-	TRBJ2-2
TGTGCCAGCAGCCCAGGCTCTTACGGTACAGGGGACCGCCCAGCTTTCTTT	CASSPGSYGTGDRPAFF	TRBV7-9	17	TRBD1	-	TRBJ1-1
TGTGCCAGCACCTCCCTACAGGGAGGGGCTGAAGCTTTCTTT	CASTSLQGGAEAFF	TRBV28	14	-	few	TRBJ1-1
TGTGCCACCAGTGATCCCCTCACGGGAAGGTCAGAGACCCAGTACTTC	CATSDPLTGRSETQYF	TRBV24-1	16	-	-	TRBJ2-5
TGTGCCAGTAGTATAGGGGGCCGGCAGCCCCAGCATTTT	CASSIGGRQPQHF	TRBV19	13	-	-	TRBJ1-5
TGTGCCAGCAGCCAAGACGCGGGTATCTCCTACAATGAGCAGTTCTTC	CASSQDAGISYNEQFF	TRBV3-1/TRBV3-2	16	-	once	TRBJ2-1
TGTGCCAGCAGGTTAGGGCTAGCGGGGCCCCGCTCCTACAATGAGCAGTTCTTC	CASRLGLAGPRSYNEQFF	TRBV27	18	TRBD2	once	TRBJ2-1
TGTGCCAGCAGCCCCCGGACAGGGTACGGCAATCAGCCCCAGCATTTT	CASSPRTGYGNQPQHF	TRBV21-1	16	-	-	TRBJ1-5
TGTGCCAGCAGCCCCCGTGGGAGGGGCTCTGGAAACACCATATATTTT	CASSPRGRGSGNTIYF	TRBV14	16	-	-	TRBJ1-3
TGTGCCAGCAGCAGCTTGGCAGGGATTAAGGTTGGCTATAATTCACCCCTCCACTTT	CASSSLAGIKVGYNSPLHF	TRBV6-4	19	-	-	TRBJ1-6
TGTGCCAGCAGCTTAGATCGGGGGGCGCCGGATGAAAAACTGTTTTTT	CASSLDRGAPDEKLFF	TRBV11-2	16	-	-	TRBJ1-4
TGTGCCAGCAGCTCAGACAGGGGCTTTGAAAAACTGTTTTTT	CASSSDRGFEKLFF	TRBV3-1/TRBV3-2	14	TRBD1	-	TRBJ1-4
TGCGCCAGCAGCTCCTCGGGGAGGGAGCACGGGGAGCTGTTTTTT	CASSSSGREHGELFF	TRBV5-1	15	TRBD2	-	TRBJ2-2
TGTGCCAGCAGCTTAAAGGACAGCTCCTACGAGCAGTACTTC	CASSLKDSSYEQYF	TRBV7-9	14	-	-	TRBJ2-7
TGTGCCAGCAGTAGTACGGCAGGTTATAGCACAGATACGCAGTATTTT	CASSSTAGYSTDTQYF	TRBV28	16	-	-	TRBJ2-3
TGTGCCAGCAGCTCGGGACAGGGGGGCGCTGAAGCTTTCTTT	CASSSGQGGAEAFF	TRBV13	14	TRBD1	-	TRBJ1-1
TGCGCCAGCAGTAAGACGGGACAGGGAATACACGAGCAGTACTTC	CASSKTGQGIHEQYF	TRBV10-2	15	TRBD1	-	TRBJ2-7
TGTGCCAGCAGTACCAGGACAGGTCACACAGATACGCAGTATTTT	CASSTRTGHTDTQYF	TRBV6-4	15	TRBD1	-	TRBJ2-3
TGTGCCAGCTCACCTCCGATTGGGACAGTTAACACTGAAGCTTTCTTT	CASSPPIGTVNTEAFF	TRBV18	16	TRBD1	-	TRBJ1-1
TGTGCCAGCAGTTACTACGAGCAGTACTTC	CASSYYEQYF	TRBV2	10	-	-	TRBJ2-7
TGTGCCATCAGTGGACAGCGTCGTAGCACAGATACGCAGTATTTT	CAISGQRRSTDTQYF	TRBV10-3	15	-	-	TRBJ2-3
TGCGCCAGCAGCCCGACAGTTGAGTCCTACAATGAGCAGTTCTTC	CASSPTVESYNEQFF	TRBV5-1	15	-	-	TRBJ2-1
TGCGCCAGCAGTGAGATTGGGACAGGGGACCAGCCCCAGCATTTT	CASSEIGTGDQPQHF	TRBV10-1	15	TRBD1	-	TRBJ1-5
TGCGCCAGCAACATGGACAGGGCCTACGAGCAGTACTTC	CASNMDRAYEQYF	TRBV10-2	13	TRBD1	-	TRBJ2-7
TGTGCCAGTAGTATAGACCAGGGGGGGACCCAGTACTTC	CASSIDQGGTQYF	TRBV19	13	-	-	TRBJ2-5
TGTGCCAGTAAAGGAGCGGCGAGCTCCTACGAGCAGTACTTC	CASKGAASSYEQYF	TRBV19	14	-	-	TRBJ2-7
TGTGCCAGCAGTCGACTACAGGTCACAGATACGCAGTATTTT	CASSRLQVTDTQYF	TRBV6-6	14	-	-	TRBJ2-3
TGTGCCAGCAGCCCACAGGGGGGCGTCCCCTCTGGAAACACCATATATTTT	CASSPQGGVPSGNTIYF	TRBV7-9	17	TRBD1	-	TRBJ1-3
TGTGCCAGCAGCTCCCCGGGCAGTACTAGCGGGGGAATCGGGGAGCAGTTCTTC	CASSSPGSTSGGIGEQFF	TRBV11-2	18	TRBD2	-	TRBJ2-1
TGTGCCAGTAGTACCCCGGGACAGCGGCAGCCCCAGCATTTT	CASSTPGQRQPQHF	TRBV19	14	TRBD1	-	TRBJ1-5
TGTGCCAGCAGCTCCACAGGTGCCTATGGCTACACCTTC	CASSSTGAYGYTF	TRBV5-4	13	-	-	TRBJ1-2
TGTGCCAGCAGCCCAGAACAGGGGACTGGAAACACCATATATTTT	CASSPEQGTGNTIYF	TRBV11-2	15	TRBD1	-	TRBJ1-3
TGTGCCAGCAGTCCCCAGACAGGGTTGGCCTTC	CASSPQTGLAF	TRBV2	11	TRBD1	-	TRBJ1-2